This T cell receptor beta chain was recorded in a study of shared clonotypes between healthy human individuals. Study information: CD4 naive and memory got three plates each, CD8 naive two, CD8 memory one. Study findings and constraints: Sharing across a handful of donors was seen in roughly 5% of naive CD4 clonotypes. Generation probabilities were higher for clonotypes shared across all four sorted-subset donors than for unshared ones. Naive subsets tended to show greater estimated richness than memory subsets.

With regard to this clone: Its target is unknown. Other DNA sequences of this sample code for an identical CDR3.

Cells designated naive CD8 were CD45RO-negative and were positively selected for CCR7, with terminally differentiated effector memory CD45RA+ cells excluded. This CDR3 contains 13 residues. Germline assignment: CDR1 MNHEY and CDR2 SMNVEV (reference sequence). Trimming removed 5 bases from V and 4 bases from J, with 12 bases in between. Here immunoSEQ multiplex PCR was the method, and the copy in TCRdb shows in-frame clones only, minus some. The sample consists of a few million clones, about 93% of them appearing once. This receptor was obtained from a man younger than 35 in good health. Some clones in this sample may be carry-over from other donors' samples. The V gene is TRBV27, the J gene TRBJ2-7; D assignment may be TRBD1 or TRBD2 (5 bases each). The specimen sequenced was naive CD8+ T cells from PBMCs. CDR3 in amino acids: CASSGTATYEQYF. The CDR3 coding sequence is TGTGCCAGCAGTGGGACGGCAACATACGAGCAGTACTTC.